This is a list of T cell receptor beta chains from one sample in a study of metastatic and nonmetastatic thyroid tumors. TCRdb re-processed the PCR reads through MiXCR. The sample consists of fewer than 15,000 clones, 28% of them appearing once. The sequencing input was tumor tissue. These receptor sequences come from a female donor with papillary thyroid cancer or a benign thyroid nodule (not recorded which). Some clones in this sample may be carry-over from other donors' samples. CDR3s include the opening cysteine and the closing phenylalanine or tryptophan. A D gene is named only where the DNA matches it firmly. The size entry is marked missing in some rows and otherwise reads once, few, many or a size class.

j_call | v_call | d_call | clone_size | cdr3_nt | cdr3_aa
TRBJ1-5 | TRBV4-1 | . | many | TGCGCCAGCAGCCAAGATTCCGGATCACCAAATCAGCCCCAGCATTTT | CASSQDSGSPNQPQHF
TRBJ2-6 | TRBV12-5 | . | . | TGTGCTAGTGGACCCCCACGATCCGTGATCAGCGTCCTGACTTTC | CASGPPRSVISVLTF
TRBJ2-4 | TRBV4-1 | . | many | TGCGCCAGCAGCCAAGATGCGGGTGTCAGGGACATTCAGTACTTC | CASSQDAGVRDIQYF
TRBJ1-1 | TRBV29-1 | . | many | TGCAGCGTTGAGGGTCGAAAGACTGAAGCTTTCTTT | CSVEGRKTEAFF
TRBJ1-1 | TRBV19 | . | many | TGTGCCAGTAGTATCCAGCAGAACGCTGAAGCTTTCTTT | CASSIQQNAEAFF
TRBJ2-5 | TRBV7-9 | . | many | TGTGCCAGCAGCTTAGATAGGCAGACCCAGTACTTC | CASSLDRQTQYF
TRBJ1-2 | TRBV6-1 | . | few | TGTTCCACTCAACAGGGAATGCATGGCTACACCTTC | CSTQQGMHGYTF
TRBJ1-1 | TRBV25-1 | . | many | TGTGCCAGCAGCCATGGGGACGGCACTGAAGCTTTCTTT | CASSHGDGTEAFF
TRBJ2-1 | TRBV12-3/TRBV12-4 | TRBD2 | . | TGTGCCAGCAGTGCTCTCCTAGCGGGAGGGTACAATGAGCAGTTCTTC | CASSALLAGGYNEQFF
TRBJ1-3 | TRBV11-1 | TRBD1 | many | TGTGCCAGCAGCATAAGGGACAGCGCTTCTGGAAACACCATATATTTT | CASSIRDSASGNTIYF
TRBJ2-5 | TRBV20-1 | TRBD2 | many | TGCAGTGCTAGATCCCTAGCGGGACAAGAGACCCAGTACTTC | CSARSLAGQETQYF
TRBJ1-1 | TRBV6-2/TRBV6-3 | . | few | TGTGCCAGCAGTTACTCTCCGGGATTGAACACTGAAGCTTTCTTT | CASSYSPGLNTEAFF
TRBJ2-3 | TRBV5-1 | . | many | TGCGCCAGCAGCTTTGGTGGTGTCCCAGATACGCAGTATTTT | CASSFGGVPDTQYF
TRBJ2-5 | TRBV20-1 | TRBD1 | many | TGCAGTGTGAGCAGGGGGCTGCAAGAGACCCAGTACTTC | CSVSRGLQETQYF
TRBJ2-7 | TRBV7-9 | . | . | TGTGCCAGCAGTTTCACAGGCTACTATCAGTACTTC | CASSFTGYYQYF
TRBJ2-1 | TRBV20-1 | . | many | TGCAGTGCTTGGGACTCGCTCTACAATGAGCAGTTCTTC | CSAWDSLYNEQFF
TRBJ1-4 | TRBV20-1 | TRBD1 | . | TGCAGTGCTAGAGATCAAGGACAGGGTGGTGAAAAACTGTTTTTT | CSARDQGQGGEKLFF
TRBJ2-1 | TRBV6-6 | TRBD2 | few | TGTGCCAGCAGTTACCGGGGGGGGATTGAGCAGTTCTTC | CASSYRGGIEQFF
TRBJ2-3 | TRBV28 | TRBD2 | many | TGTGCCAGCAGTTTACTAGCGGGAGAAACAGATACGCAGTATTTT | CASSLLAGETDTQYF
TRBJ1-1 | TRBV10-2 | . | medium-sized | TGCGCCAGCAGAGCGCAGAACACTGAAGCTTTCTTT | CASRAQNTEAFF
TRBJ2-7 | TRBV7-2 | TRBD2 | . | TGTGCCAGCAGCTTAGGTGGGGGGGGAACCTACGAGCAGTACTTC | CASSLGGGGTYEQYF
TRBJ1-1 | TRBV19 | . | . | TGTGCCAGTACCCCCCGGGGAATAAGTCGGCACACTGAGGCTTTCTTT | CASTPRGISRHTEAFF
TRBJ2-3 | TRBV5-1 | . | few | TGCGCCAGCAGCTTGATGGTGCGAGATACGCGCTATTTT | CASSLMVRDTRYF
TRBJ1-2 | TRBV28 | . | medium-sized | TGTGCCAGCAGACTACGTGGGGGGAAGAACTATGGCTACACCTTC | CASRLRGGKNYGYTF
TRBJ2-3 | TRBV20-1 | TRBD2 | few | TGCAGTGCTAGGAAGCGGGGAGATACGCAGTACTTT | CSARKRGDTQYF
TRBJ2-3 | TRBV7-3 | TRBD1 | . | TGTGCCAGCAGCTCCAGGGGGCGGGGACATACTCAGTATTTT | CASSSRGRGHTQYF
TRBJ2-2 | TRBV28 | TRBD2 | few | TGTGCCAGCAGTCTACCGGGACTAGCGATATCCGGGGAGCTGTTTTTT | CASSLPGLAISGELFF
TRBJ2-5 | TRBV20-1 | TRBD2 | . | TGCAGTGCCAGGACTAGCGTGATGGGGACCCAGTACTTC | CSARTSVMGTQYF
TRBJ2-2 | TRBV6-2/TRBV6-3 | . | medium-sized | TGTGCCAGCAGTTCCCTCCAGCGGGCGAACACCGGGGAGCTGTTTTTT | CASSSLQRANTGELFF
TRBJ2-1 | TRBV28 | TRBD1 | few | TGTGCCATCAGTGGGCGTCCTGGGACAGCCTCCTACAATGATCAGTTCTTC | CAISGRPGTASYNDQFF
TRBJ1-6 | TRBV27 | . | . | TGTGCCAGCAGTTCACAGGGTTTCGATTCACCCCTCCACTTT | CASSSQGFDSPLHF
TRBJ2-7 | TRBV11-1 | . | . | TGTGCCAGCAGCCTAACCTCCGGGACACTATTATACGAGCAGTACTTC | CASSLTSGTLLYEQYF
TRBJ2-1 | TRBV29-1 | . | . | TGCAGCGTTGGGGACGGGGGCAAGCAGTTCTTC | CSVGDGGKQFF
TRBJ2-3 | TRBV15 | . | . | TGTGCCACCAGCCCGAACGGGTATAGCACAGATACGCAGTATTTT | CATSPNGYSTDTQYF
TRBJ2-2 | TRBV6-1 | . | . | TGTGCCAGCAGTGAAGGGGACACCGGGGAGCTGTTTTTT | CASSEGDTGELFF
TRBJ2-1 | TRBV4-2 | TRBD2 | many | TGTGCCAGCAGCCGGGCGGCGGGAGGTTTTGGCGATGAGCAGTTCTTC | CASSRAAGGFGDEQFF
TRBJ1-2 | TRBV20-1 | TRBD1 | many | TGCAGTGCCAGGGGGGGGAGTGGCTACACCTTC | CSARGGSGYTF